The TCR beta chain under discussion was sequenced for a study of shared clonotypes between healthy human individuals. Overall study findings and caveats: Several donors showed sharing of roughly 5% of naive CD4 clonotypes. Generally, naive subsets came out with larger estimated richness than memory subsets. Depth of sequencing was expected to influence donor clonotype sharing.

The CDR3 is 16 amino acids. V lost 4 bases and J 8 bases, leaving 21 bases between the germline ends. CDR1 is MDHEN, CDR2 SYDVKM, per germline. Positive CCR7 selection of CD45RO-negative cells yielded the naive CD8 cells, and terminally differentiated effector memory CD45RA+ cells were excluded. For each subset, genomic DNA was distributed in equal portions over several immunoSEQ plates. Sequenced by immunoSEQ multiplex PCR; TCRdb stores in-frame clones only, minus some. This repertoire shows approximately 2,000,000 clones, about 93% found once; its top ten account for more than 1.5%. About this clone: Its antigen is not known.

The TCR sequence derives from a man younger than 30 in good health. Some clones in this sample may be carry-over from other donors' samples. Sequencing was done on a sample of naive CD8+ T cells from PBMCs. The chain has TRBV28 and TRBJ2-1; either TRBD1 or TRBD2 may fit D (7 bases each). The CDR3: CASSWGAGQSPHEQFF. The CDR3 nucleotides are TGTGCCAGCAGTTGGGGAGCGGGACAGTCTCCCCATGAGCAGTTCTTC.